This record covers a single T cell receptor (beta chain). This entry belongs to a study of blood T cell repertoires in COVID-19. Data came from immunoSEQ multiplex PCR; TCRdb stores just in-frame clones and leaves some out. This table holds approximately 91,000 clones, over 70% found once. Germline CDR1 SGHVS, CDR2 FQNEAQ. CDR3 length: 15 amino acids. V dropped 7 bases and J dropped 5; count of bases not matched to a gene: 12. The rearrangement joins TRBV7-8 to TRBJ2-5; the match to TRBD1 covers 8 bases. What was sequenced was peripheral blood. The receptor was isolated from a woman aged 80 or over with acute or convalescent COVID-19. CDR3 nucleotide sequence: TGTGCCAGCAACCAGACAGGGGCGCTGCCGGAGACCCAGTACTTC. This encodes CASNQTGALPETQYF.